The T cell receptor (beta chain) under discussion was sequenced for a study of T-cell memory formation after mild COVID-19. Turning to the study itself: TCR clusters were mostly donor specific.

The TCR alpha and TCR beta cDNA libraries, bearing sample barcodes and UMIs, were generated by 5'RACE using constant-segment primers. TCRdb redid the calling of the 5' RACE reads with MiXCR, one entry per CDR3 protein. This sample has about 55,000 distinct CDR3 sequences, with approximately 30% found just once. The CDR3 totals 16 residues. Germline CDR1 is SGHVS and CDR2 is FNYEAQ. J gave up 1 base and V 5 bases, and 7 bases lay outside the gene matches. This clonotype was found a few times. Its antigen is currently unknown. Broader study findings: The study detected some responding clones in pre-infection memory, suggesting cross-reactive memory joined. There was a balanced CD4/CD8 profile in clones contracting day 15 to 85, and later expanders leaned CD4+.

V usage is TRBV7-6 and J usage is TRBJ2-3; 9 positions match TRBD2. The receptor's source is a young man who had mild COVID-19 (a few samples of this study predate the infection). Cell type and time point are not known. The sample comprised PBMCs or a T cell subset sorted from them (not recorded which). The CDR3 sequence is CASSQKRGAGTDTQYF. The CDR3, as DNA: TGTGCCAGCAGCCAAAAGCGGGGGGCCGGCACAGATACGCAGTATTTT.